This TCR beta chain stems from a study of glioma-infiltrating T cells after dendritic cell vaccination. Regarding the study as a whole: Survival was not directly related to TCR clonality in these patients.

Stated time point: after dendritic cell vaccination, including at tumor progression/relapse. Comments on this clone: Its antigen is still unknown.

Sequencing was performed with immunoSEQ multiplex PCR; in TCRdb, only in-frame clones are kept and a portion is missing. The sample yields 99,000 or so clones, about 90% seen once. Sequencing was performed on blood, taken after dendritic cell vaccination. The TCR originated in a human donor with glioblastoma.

CDR3 region: CASSWYLAGELFF. In nucleotides, the CDR3 is TGTGCCAGCAGTTGGTACCTAGCAGGGGAGCTGTTTTTT. The J gene is TRBJ2-2, the V gene TRBV2, with a possible D match to TRBD2 (5 bases). CDR1 SNHLY and CDR2 FYNNEI come from the germline V gene. With 5 bases removed from V and 8 bases from J, the gap between germline ends came to 12 bases. The length of the CDR3 is 13 residues.